This T cell receptor beta chain was recorded in a study of T cell responses to AZD1222 COVID-19 vaccine. Study outcomes and limitations: The repertoires were collected only after the peak T cell response. White British ancestry dominated among donors, who included more females, and clonal diversity was possibly underestimated. At study baseline, merely several AZD1222 recipients were seropositive. Rises in breadth and depth of Spike-specific TCRs came after two AZD1222 doses.

This clone was counted a few times. Its antigen is unknown. Germline lookup yields CDR1 SEHNR and CDR2 FQNEAQ (reference sequence). Trimming left V 8 bases short and J 0 bases short, with 4 bases between. CDR3 length equals 11 residues. TCRdb's table, derived via immunoSEQ multiplex PCR, lists solely in-frame clones and lacks some. The table has roughly 130,000 clones, 70% to 90% seen once. The V gene is TRBV7-9, the J gene TRBJ1-1; D is unresolved. The sequencing here drew on peripheral blood, taken on day 0 of AZD1222 vaccination. The origin of this receptor is an adult in good health. The CDR3 DNA reads as TGTGCCAGCCAGGTGAACACTGAAGCTTTCTTT. Amino acids: CASQVNTEAFF.